The T cell receptor (beta chain) under discussion was sequenced for a study of blood T cell repertoires in COVID-19. In the study overall: COVID-19 samples from acute and convalescent phases originated in the United States, Italy and Spain.

V shed 0 bases and J shed 1 base, with 7 bases lying between them. The CDR3 extends over 14 amino acids. Per the germline V gene, CDR1 is SGHDT and CDR2 is YYEEEE. Per the study methods: Estimates of nucleated cell counts were drawn from the amplification of reference gene primers. The data were produced by immunoSEQ multiplex PCR, yet TCRdb's version contains in-frame clones alone and is incomplete. D and trimming come from the DNA, and the V and J calls and clone size come from that table. Of 60,000 or so clones in the sample, just over 90% were seen once. Sequenced sample: peripheral blood. The sequence was obtained from a human donor in a cohort sampled during active COVID-19. The chain joins TRBV5-6 to TRBJ2-5; a weak D match, TRBD1 (5 bases). CDR3 sequence reads: CASSLGRVQETQYF. CDR3 coding DNA: TGTGCCAGCAGCTTGGGCAGGGTCCAAGAGACCCAGTACTTC.